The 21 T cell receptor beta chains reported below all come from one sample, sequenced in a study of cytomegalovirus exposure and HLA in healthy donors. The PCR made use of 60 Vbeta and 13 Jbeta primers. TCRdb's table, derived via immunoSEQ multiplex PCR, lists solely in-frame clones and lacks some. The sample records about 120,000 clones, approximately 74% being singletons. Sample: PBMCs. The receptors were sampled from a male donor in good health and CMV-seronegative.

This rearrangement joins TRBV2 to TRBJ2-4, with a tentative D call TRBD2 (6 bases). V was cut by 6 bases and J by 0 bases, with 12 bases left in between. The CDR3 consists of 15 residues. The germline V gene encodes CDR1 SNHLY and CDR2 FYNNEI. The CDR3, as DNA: TGTGCCAGCAGGGCGAGGGAGGAAGCCAAAAACATTCAGTACTTC. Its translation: CASRAREEAKNIQYF.

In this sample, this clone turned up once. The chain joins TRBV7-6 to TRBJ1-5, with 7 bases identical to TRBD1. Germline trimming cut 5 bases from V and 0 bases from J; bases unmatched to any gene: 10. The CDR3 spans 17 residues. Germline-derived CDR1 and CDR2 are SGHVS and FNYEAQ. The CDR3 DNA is TGTGCCAGCAGCCCCAGGCCGGGGACAGATAGCAATCAGCCCCAGCATTTT. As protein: CASSPRPGTDSNQPQHF. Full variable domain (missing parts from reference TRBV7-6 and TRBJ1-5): GAGVSQSPRYKVTKRGQDVALRCDPISGHVSLYWYRQALGQGPEFLTYFNYEAQQDKSGLPNDRFSAERPEGSISTLTIQRTEQRDSAMYRCASSPRPGTDSNQPQHFGDGTRLSIL.

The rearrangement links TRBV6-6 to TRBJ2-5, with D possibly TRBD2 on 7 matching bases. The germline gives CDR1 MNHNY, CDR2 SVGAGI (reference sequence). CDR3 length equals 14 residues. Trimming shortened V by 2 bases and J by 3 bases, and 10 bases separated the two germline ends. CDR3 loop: CASSYRGTKETQYF. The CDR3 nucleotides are TGTGCCAGCAGTTACAGGGGGACTAAAGAGACCCAGTACTTC.

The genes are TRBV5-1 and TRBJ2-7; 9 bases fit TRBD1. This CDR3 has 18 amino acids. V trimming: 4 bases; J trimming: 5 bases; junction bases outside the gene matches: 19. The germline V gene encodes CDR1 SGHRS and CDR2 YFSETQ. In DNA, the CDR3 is TGCGCCAGCAGCCCGTGGACAGGGGTGATCTCCCCCACCCACGAGCAGTACTTC. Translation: CASSPWTGVISPTHEQYF.

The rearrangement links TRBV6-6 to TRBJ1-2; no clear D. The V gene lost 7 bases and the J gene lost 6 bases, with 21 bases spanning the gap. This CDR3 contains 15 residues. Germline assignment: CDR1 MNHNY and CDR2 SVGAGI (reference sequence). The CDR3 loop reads CASTHYRTDPDGYTF. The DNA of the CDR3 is TGTGCCAGCACCCACTACCGGACTGATCCGGATGGCTACACCTTC.

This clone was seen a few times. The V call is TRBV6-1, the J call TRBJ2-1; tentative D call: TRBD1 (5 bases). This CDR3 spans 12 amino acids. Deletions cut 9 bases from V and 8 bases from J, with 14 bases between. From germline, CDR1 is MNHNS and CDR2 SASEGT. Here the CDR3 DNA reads TGTGCCAGTAGCCTCAGGGAAGATGAGCAGTTCTTC. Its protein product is CASSLREDEQFF.

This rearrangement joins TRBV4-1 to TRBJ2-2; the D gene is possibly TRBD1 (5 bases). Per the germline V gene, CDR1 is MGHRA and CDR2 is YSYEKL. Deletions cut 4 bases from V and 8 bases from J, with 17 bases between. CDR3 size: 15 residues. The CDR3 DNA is TGCGCCAGCAGCCCTTGGACATCGAGGACAGGGGAGCTGTTTTTT. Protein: CASSPWTSRTGELFF.

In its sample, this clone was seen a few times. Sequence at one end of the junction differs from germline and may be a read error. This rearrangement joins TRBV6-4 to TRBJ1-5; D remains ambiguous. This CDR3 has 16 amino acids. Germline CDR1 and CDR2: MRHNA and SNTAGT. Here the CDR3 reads CASSYSGISGSQPQHF. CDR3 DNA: TGTGCCAGCAGTTACTCGGGTATATCGGGGAGTCAGCCCCAGCATTTT.

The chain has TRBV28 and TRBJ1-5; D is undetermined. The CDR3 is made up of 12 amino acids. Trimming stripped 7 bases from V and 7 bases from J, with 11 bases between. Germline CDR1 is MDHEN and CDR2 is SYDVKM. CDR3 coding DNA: TGTGCCAGCAAGGACTCGGGGCAGCCCCAGCATTTT. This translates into CASKDSGQPQHF.

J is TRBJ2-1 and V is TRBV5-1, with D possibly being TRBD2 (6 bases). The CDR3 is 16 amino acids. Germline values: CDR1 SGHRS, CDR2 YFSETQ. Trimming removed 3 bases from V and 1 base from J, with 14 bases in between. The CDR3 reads CASSSNGGLSYNEQFF. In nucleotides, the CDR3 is TGCGCCAGCAGCTCAAACGGGGGATTGTCCTACAATGAGCAGTTCTTC. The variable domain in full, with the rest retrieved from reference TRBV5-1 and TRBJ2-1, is KAGVTQTPRYLIKTRGQQVTLSCSPISGHRSVSWYQQTPGQGLQFLFEYFSETQRNKGNFPGRFSGRQFSNSRSEMNVSTLELGDSALYLCASSSNGGLSYNEQFFGPGTRLTVL.

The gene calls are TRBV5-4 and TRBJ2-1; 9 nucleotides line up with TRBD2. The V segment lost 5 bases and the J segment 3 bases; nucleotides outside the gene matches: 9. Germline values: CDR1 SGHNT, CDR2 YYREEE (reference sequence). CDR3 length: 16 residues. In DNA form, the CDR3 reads TGTGCCAGCAGTACCGGGACTAGCCCAAACTACAATGAGCAGTTCTTC. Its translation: CASSTGTSPNYNEQFF.

CDR3 sequence reads: CASNQGDGYTF. As DNA, the CDR3 is TGTGCCAGCAACCAGGGGGATGGCTACACCTTC. The V call is TRBV7-9, the J call TRBJ1-2, with 7 bases that match TRBD1. The germline V gene encodes CDR1 SEHNR and CDR2 FQNEAQ (reference sequence). This CDR3 region has 11 residues. V shed 7 bases, J shed 6 bases, and the junction held 2 bases outside the gene matches. Combining the CDR3 with reference TRBV7-9 and TRBJ1-2 gives the whole variable domain DTGVSQNPRHKITKRGQNVTFRCDPISEHNRLYWYRQTLGQGPEFLTYFQNEAQLEKSRLLSDRFSAERPKGSFSTLEIQRTEQGDSAMYLCASNQGDGYTFGSGTRLTVV.

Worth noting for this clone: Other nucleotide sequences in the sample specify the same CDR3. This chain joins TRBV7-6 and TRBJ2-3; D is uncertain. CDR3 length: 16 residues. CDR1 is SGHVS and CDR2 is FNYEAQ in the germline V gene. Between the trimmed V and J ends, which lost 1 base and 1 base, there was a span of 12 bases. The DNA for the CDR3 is TGTGCCAGCAGCTTAGGGGCACAGACGCGCACAGATACGCAGTATTTT. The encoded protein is CASSLGAQTRTDTQYF.

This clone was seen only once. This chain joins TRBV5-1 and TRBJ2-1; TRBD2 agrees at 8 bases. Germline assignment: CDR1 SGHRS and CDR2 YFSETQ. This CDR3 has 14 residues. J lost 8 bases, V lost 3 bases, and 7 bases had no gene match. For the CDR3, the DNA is TGCGCCAGCAGCTGGGGGGGAGCGGGGGATGAGCAGTTCTTC. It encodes CASSWGGAGDEQFF.

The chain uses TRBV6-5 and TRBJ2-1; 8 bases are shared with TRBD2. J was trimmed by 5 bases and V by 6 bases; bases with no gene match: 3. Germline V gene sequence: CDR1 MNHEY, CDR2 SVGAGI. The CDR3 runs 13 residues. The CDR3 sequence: CASRWGLDNEQFF. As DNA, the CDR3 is TGTGCCAGCAGGTGGGGACTAGACAATGAGCAGTTCTTC.

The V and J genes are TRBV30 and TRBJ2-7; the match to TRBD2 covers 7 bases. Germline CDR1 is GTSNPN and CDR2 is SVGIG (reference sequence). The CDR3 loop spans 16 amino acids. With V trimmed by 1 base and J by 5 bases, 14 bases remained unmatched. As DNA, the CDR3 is TGTGCCTGGAGTGACTGGGGGGGGGTCGCTGGGAACGAGCAGTACTTC. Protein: CAWSDWGGVAGNEQYF.

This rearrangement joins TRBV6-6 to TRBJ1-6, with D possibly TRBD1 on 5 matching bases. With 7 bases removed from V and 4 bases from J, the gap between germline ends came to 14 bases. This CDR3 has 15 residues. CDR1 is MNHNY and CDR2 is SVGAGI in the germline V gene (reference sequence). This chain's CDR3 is CASIIHGGYNSPLHF. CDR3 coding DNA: TGTGCCAGCATCATACATGGGGGGTATAATTCACCCCTCCACTTT.

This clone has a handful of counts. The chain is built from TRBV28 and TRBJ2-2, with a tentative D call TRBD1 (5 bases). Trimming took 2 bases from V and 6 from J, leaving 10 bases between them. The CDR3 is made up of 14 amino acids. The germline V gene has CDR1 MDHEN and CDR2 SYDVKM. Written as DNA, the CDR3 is TGTGCCAGCAGTTTAACAGGTCCGGCCGGGGAGCTGTTTTTT. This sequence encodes CASSLTGPAGELFF.

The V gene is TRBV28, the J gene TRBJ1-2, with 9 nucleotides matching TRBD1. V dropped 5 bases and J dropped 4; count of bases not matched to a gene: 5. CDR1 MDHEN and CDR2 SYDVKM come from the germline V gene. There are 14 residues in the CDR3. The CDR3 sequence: CASSTQQGAYGYTF. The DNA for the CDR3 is TGTGCCAGCAGTACGCAACAGGGGGCCTATGGCTACACCTTC.

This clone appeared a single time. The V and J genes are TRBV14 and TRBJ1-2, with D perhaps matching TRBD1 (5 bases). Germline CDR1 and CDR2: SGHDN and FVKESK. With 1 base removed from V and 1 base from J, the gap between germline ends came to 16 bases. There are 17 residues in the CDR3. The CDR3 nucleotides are TGTGCCAGCAGCCAAGCTTTCGCAGGGCGGGGTAACTATGGCTACACCTTC. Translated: CASSQAFAGRGNYGYTF.

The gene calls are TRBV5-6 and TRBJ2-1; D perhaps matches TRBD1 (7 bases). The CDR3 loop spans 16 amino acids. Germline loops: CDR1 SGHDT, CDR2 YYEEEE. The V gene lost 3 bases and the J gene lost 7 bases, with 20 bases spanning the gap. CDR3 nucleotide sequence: TGTGCCAGCAGCTCCAGGGGGGCCTGGAGAAATAATGAGCAGTTCTTC. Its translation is CASSSRGAWRNNEQFF.